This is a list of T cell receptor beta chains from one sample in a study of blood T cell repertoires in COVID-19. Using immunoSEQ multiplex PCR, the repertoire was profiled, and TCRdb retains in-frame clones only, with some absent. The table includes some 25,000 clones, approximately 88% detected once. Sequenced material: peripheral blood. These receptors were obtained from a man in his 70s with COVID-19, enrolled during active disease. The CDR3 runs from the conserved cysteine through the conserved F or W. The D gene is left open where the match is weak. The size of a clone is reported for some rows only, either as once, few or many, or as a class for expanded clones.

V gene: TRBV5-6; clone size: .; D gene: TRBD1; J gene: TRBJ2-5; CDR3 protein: CASSPDRSQQETQYF; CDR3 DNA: TGTGCCAGCAGCCCGGACAGGTCCCAACAGGAGACCCAGTACTTC
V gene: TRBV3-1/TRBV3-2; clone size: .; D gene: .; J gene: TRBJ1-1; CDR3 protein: CASSQHTLNTEAFF; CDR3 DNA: TGTGCCAGCAGCCAGCATACATTGAACACTGAAGCTTTCTTT
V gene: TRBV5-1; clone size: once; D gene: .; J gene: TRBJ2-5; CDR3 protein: CASSLDSLGETQYF; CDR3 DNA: TGCGCCAGCAGCTTGGACAGTCTTGGGGAGACCCAGTACTTC
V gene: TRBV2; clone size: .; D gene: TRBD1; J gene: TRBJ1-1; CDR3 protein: CASTQGDRNTEAFF; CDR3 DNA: TGTGCCAGCACCCAAGGGGACAGGAACACTGAAGCTTTCTTT
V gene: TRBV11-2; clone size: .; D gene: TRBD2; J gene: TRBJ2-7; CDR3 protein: CASSSSPGLASEQYF; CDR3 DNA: TGTGCCAGCAGCTCATCTCCGGGACTAGCTTCCGAGCAGTACTTC
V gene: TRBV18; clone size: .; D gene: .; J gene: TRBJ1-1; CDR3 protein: CASSPQRERGNTEAFF; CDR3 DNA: TGTGCCAGCTCACCACAGCGGGAAAGGGGGAACACTGAAGCTTTCTTT
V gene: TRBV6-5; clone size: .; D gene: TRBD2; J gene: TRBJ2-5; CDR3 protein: CASSPTGGVQETQYF; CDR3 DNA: TGTGCCAGCAGTCCTACGGGAGGGGTCCAAGAGACCCAGTACTTC
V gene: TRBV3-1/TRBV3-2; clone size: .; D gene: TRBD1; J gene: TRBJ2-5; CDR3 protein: CASSQGQGTQETQYF; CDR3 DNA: TGTGCCAGCAGTCAGGGACAGGGGACCCAAGAGACCCAGTACTTC
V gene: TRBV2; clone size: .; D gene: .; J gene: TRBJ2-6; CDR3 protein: CASRGTPSTSGANVLTF; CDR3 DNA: TGTGCCAGCAGGGGGACTCCTTCCACCTCGGGGGCCAACGTCCTGACTTTC
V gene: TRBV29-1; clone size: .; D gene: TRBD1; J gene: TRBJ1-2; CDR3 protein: CSVGTGVNYGYTF; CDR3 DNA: TGCAGCGTTGGGACAGGGGTGAACTATGGCTACACCTTC
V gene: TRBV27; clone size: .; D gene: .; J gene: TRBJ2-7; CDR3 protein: CASSHDKYEQYF; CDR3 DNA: TGTGCCAGCAGTCACGACAAGTACGAGCAGTACTTC
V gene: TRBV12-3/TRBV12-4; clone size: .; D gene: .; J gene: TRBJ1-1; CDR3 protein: CASSLGSGEAFF; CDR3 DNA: TGTGCCAGCAGTTTAGGGTCGGGTGAAGCTTTCTTT
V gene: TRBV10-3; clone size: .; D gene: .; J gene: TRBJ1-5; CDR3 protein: CAISSGEGGNQPQHF; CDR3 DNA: TGTGCCATCAGTTCAGGGGAAGGAGGCAATCAGCCCCAGCATTTT
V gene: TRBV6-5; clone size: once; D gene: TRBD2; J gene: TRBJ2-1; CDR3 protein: CASSRLAGIDNEQFF; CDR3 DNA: TGTGCCAGCAGTCGGCTAGCGGGAATTGACAATGAGCAGTTCTTC
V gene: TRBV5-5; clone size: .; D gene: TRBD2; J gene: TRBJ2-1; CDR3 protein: CASRGTSGNPEQFF; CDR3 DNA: TGTGCCAGCAGAGGGACTAGCGGGAACCCTGAGCAGTTCTTC
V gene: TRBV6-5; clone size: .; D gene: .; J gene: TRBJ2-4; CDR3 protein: CASSSRQTRSIQYF; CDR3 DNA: TGTGCCAGCAGTTCCCGACAGACCCGCTCCATTCAGTACTTC
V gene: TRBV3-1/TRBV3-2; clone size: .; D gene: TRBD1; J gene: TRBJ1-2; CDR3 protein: CASSQRFRGQRYGYTF; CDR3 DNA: TGTGCCAGCAGCCAACGATTCAGGGGGCAACGCTATGGCTACACCTTC
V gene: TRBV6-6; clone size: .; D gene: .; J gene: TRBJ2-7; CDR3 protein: CASSGQGYEQYF; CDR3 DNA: TGTGCCAGCAGTGGCCAGGGTTACGAGCAGTACTTC
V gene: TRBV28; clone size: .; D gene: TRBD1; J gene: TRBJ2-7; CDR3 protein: CASSPGDSSYEQYF; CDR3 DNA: TGTGCCAGCAGCCCTGGGGACAGTTCCTACGAGCAGTACTTC
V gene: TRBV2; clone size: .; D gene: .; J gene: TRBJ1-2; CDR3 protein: CASSEVSEDGDYGYTF; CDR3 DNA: TGTGCCAGCAGTGAAGTCTCGGAGGACGGCGACTATGGCTACACCTTC
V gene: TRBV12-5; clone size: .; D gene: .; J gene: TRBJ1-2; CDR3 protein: CASGLSGVRGYTF; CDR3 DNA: TGTGCTAGTGGTTTGTCAGGGGTGAGAGGCTACACCTTC
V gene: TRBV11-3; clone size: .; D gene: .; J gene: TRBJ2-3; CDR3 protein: CASSLFYGDTQYF; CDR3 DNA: TGTGCCAGCAGCTTATTCTATGGAGATACGCAGTATTTT
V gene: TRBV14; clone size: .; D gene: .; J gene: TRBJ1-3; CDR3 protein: CASREGNTIYF; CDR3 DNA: TGTGCCAGCAGAGAGGGAAACACCATATATTTT
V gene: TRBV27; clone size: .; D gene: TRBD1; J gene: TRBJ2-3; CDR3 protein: CASSPWTGRGVTDTQYF; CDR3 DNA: TGTGCCAGCAGTCCATGGACAGGGCGAGGGGTCACAGATACGCAGTATTTT
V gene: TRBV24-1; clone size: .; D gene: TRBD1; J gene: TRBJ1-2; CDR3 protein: CATSESGQGDYTF; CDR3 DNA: TGTGCCACCAGTGAATCCGGACAGGGCGACTACACCTTC
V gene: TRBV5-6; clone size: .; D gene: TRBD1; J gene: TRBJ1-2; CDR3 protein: CASSLGTGNNYGYTF; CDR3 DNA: TGTGCCAGCAGCTTGGGGACAGGGAATAACTATGGCTACACCTTC
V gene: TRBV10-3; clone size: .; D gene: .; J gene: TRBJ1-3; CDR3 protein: CAISEQGTGNTIYF; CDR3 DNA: TGTGCCATCAGTGAGCAGGGGACTGGAAACACCATATATTTT
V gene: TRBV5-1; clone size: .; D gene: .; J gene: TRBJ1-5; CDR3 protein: CASSFAPGIQPQHF; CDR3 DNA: TGCGCCAGCAGCTTTGCCCCAGGGATCCAGCCCCAGCATTTT
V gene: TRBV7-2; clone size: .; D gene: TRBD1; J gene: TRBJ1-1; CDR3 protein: CASSLVGQSNTEAFF; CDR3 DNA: TGTGCCAGCAGCTTGGTGGGACAGTCGAACACTGAAGCTTTCTTT
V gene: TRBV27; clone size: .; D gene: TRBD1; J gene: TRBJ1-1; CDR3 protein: CASSWGSGGTEAFF; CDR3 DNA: TGTGCCAGCAGTTGGGGGTCAGGGGGTACTGAAGCTTTCTTT
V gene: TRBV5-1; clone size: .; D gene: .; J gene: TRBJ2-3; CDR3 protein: CASSLVPGLTDTQYF; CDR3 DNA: TGCGCCAGCAGCTTGGTGCCGGGACTCACAGATACGCAGTATTTT
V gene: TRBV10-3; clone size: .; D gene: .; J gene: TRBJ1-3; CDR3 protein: CAMTKTGSGNTIYF; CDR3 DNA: TGTGCCATGACTAAGACGGGCTCTGGAAACACCATATATTTT
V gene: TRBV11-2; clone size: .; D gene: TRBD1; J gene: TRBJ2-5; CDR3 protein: CASSLTGTYQETQYF; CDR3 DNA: TGTGCCAGCAGCTTGACAGGGACGTACCAAGAGACCCAGTACTTC
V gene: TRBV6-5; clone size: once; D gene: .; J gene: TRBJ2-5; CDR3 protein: CASSYSGTGNGVQYF; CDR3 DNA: TGTGCCAGCAGTTACTCCGGGACTGGAAACGGGGTCCAGTACTTC
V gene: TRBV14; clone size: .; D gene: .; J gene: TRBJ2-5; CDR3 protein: CASSRIKGGLETQYF; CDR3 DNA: TGTGCCAGCAGCCGAATTAAGGGAGGACTAGAGACCCAGTACTTC
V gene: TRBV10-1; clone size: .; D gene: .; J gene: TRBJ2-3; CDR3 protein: CASSRSTDTQYF; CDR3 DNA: TGCGCCAGCAGCCGGAGCACAGATACGCAGTATTTT
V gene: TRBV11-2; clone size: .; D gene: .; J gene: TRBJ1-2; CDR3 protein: CASSLLGGWSYGYTF; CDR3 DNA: TGTGCCAGCAGCTTACTGGGAGGGTGGAGCTATGGCTACACCTTC
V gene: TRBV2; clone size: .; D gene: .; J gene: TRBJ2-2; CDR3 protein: CASSALTGELFF; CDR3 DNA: TGTGCCAGCAGTGCCCTCACCGGGGAGCTGTTTTTT
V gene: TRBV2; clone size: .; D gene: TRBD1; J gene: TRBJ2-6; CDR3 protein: CASSPEGAPGANVLTF; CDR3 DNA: TGTGCCAGCAGCCCTGAGGGGGCGCCTGGGGCCAACGTCCTGACTTTC
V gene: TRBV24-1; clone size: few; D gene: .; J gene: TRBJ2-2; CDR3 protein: CATSRGQNTGELFF; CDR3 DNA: TGTGCCACCAGCAGGGGACAGAACACCGGGGAGCTGTTTTTT
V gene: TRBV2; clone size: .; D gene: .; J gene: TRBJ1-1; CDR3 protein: CASRLTDRGSNTEAFF; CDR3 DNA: TGTGCCAGCAGGCTCACAGATAGGGGGTCTAACACTGAAGCTTTCTTT
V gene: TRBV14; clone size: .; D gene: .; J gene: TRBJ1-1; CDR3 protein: CASSRGGNTEAFF; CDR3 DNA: TGTGCCAGCAGCCGAGGGGGGAACACTGAAGCTTTCTTT
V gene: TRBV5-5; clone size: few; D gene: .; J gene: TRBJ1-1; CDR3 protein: CASSLDAGIDEAFF; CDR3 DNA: TGTGCCAGCAGCTTGGATGCGGGGATTGATGAAGCTTTCTTT
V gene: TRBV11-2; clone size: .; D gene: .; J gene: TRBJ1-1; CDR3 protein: CASSSRGQGRGNTEAFF; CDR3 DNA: TGTGCCAGCAGCTCCCGAGGGCAGGGGAGAGGGAACACTGAAGCTTTCTTT
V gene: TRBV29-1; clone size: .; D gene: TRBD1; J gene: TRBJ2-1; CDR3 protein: CSVGRGNEQFF; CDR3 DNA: TGCAGCGTTGGCAGGGGGAATGAGCAGTTCTTC
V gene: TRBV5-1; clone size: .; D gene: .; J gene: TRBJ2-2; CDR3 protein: CASSPAVSAGELFF; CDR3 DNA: TGCGCCAGCAGCCCAGCGGTCTCGGCCGGGGAGCTGTTTTTT
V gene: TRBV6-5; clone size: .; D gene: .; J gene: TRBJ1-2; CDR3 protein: CASSYGGRPNYGYTF; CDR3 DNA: TGTGCCAGCAGTTACGGAGGCAGGCCTAACTATGGCTACACCTTC
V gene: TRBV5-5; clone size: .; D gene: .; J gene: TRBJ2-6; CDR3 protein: CASSFSFRSGANVLTF; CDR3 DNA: TGTGCCAGCAGCTTTTCCTTTCGCTCTGGGGCCAACGTCCTGACTTTC
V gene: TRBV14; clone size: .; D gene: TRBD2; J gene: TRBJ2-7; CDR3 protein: CASSPPSGYEQYF; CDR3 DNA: TGTGCCAGCAGCCCTCCTAGCGGCTACGAGCAGTACTTC
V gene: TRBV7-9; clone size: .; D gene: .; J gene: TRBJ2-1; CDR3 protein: CASTGGRSEQFF; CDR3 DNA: TGTGCCAGCACCGGCGGTAGGAGTGAGCAGTTCTTC
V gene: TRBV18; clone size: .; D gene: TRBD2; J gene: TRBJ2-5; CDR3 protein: CASSPGVLAGHQETQYF; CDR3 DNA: TGTGCCAGCTCACCAGGAGTTCTAGCGGGGCACCAAGAGACCCAGTACTTC